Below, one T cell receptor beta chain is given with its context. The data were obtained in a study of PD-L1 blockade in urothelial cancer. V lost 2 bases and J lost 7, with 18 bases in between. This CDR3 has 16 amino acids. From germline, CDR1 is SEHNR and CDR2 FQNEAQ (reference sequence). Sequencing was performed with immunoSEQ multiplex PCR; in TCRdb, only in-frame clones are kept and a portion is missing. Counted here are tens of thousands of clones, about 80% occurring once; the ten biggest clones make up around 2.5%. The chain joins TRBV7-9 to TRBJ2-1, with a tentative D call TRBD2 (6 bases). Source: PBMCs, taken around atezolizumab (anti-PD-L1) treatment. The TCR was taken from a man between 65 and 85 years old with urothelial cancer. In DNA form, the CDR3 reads TGTGCCAGCAGCTTAAGGGACTCTACGGGCTTTAATGAGCAGTTCTTC. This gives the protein CASSLRDSTGFNEQFF.